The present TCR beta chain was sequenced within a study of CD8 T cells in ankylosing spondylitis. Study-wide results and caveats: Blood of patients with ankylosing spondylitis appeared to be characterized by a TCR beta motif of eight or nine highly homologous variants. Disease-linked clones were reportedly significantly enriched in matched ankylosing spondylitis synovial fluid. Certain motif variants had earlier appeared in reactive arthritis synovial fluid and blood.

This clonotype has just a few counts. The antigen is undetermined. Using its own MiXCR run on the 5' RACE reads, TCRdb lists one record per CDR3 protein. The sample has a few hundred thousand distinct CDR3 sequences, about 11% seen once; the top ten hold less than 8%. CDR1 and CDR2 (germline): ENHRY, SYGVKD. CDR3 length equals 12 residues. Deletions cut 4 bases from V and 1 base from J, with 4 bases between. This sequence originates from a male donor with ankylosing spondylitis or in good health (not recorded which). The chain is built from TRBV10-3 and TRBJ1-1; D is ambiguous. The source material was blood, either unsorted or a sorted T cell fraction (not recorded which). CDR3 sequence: CAISAENTEAFF. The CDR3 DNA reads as TGTGCCATCAGTGCAGAGAACACTGAAGCTTTCTTT.